The source of this TCR beta chain is a study of T cell responses to AZD1222 COVID-19 vaccine. Libraries were prepared by immunoSEQ multiplex PCR; TCRdb keeps only in-frame clonotypes and omits some of them. The sample records around 100,000 clones, more than 65% being singletons. Germline V lookup: CDR1 LGHNA, CDR2 YNFKEQ. Deletions cut 5 bases from V and 7 bases from J, with 12 bases between. CDR3 length equals 13 residues. The rearrangement uses TRBV4-2 and TRBJ2-1; D is perhaps TRBD1 or TRBD2 (5 bases each). Sequencing was performed on peripheral blood, taken on day 0 of AZD1222 vaccination. The sequence was collected from an adult in good health. This CDR3 is CASSYRRENEQFF. CDR3 nucleotide sequence: TGTGCCAGCAGCTATCGCAGGGAGAATGAGCAGTTCTTC.